This T cell receptor beta chain emerged from a study of regulatory T cells in long-lasting Graves disease. This CDR3 is 15 amino acids long. Germline values: CDR1 SGHAT, CDR2 FQNNGV. The sample's time point: persistent/refractory GD, antithyroid drugs over 5 years with positive TRAb. From PBMCs, RNA was extracted and then used to make the TCR library. In this cohort, patients came from an endocrinology department located in Xi'an, China. To make TCR beta libraries, researchers used iRepertoire HTBI primers and Arm-PCR of CDR3 regions. MiXCR, applied by TCRdb to the multiplex PCR reads, yields one record per CDR3 protein. Of some 470,000 distinct CDR3 sequences listed, about 22% are singletons. This clonotype was observed once. At one end the junction does not follow the germline gene, possibly because of a read error.

Here the sequenced sample was peripheral blood mononuclear cells (PBMCs), taken when the disease was refractory, from a patient treated with antithyroid drugs. This clonotype originated in a female donor with Graves disease. V and J are TRBV11-2 and TRBJ1-3; D may be TRBD1 (6 bases). CDR3 DNA sequence: TGTACCAGCAGCTTAGTGGGGGGCCCTGGGAACACCATATATTTT. This gives the protein CTSSLVGGPGNTIYF.